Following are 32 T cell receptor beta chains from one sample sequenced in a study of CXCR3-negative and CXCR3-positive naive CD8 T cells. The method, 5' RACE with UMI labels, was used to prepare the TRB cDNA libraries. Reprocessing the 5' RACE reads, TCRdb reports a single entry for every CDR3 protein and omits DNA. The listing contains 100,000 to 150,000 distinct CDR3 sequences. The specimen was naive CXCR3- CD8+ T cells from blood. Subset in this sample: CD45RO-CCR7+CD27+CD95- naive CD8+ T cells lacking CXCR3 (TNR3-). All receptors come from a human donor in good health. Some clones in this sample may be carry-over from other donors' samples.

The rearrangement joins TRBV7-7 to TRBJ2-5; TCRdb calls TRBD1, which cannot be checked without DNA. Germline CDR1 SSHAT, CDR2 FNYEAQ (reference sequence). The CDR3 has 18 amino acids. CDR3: CASSLESPGTGFRETQYF.

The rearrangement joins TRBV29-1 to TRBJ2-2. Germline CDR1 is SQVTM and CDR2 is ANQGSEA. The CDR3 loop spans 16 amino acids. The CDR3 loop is CSVELGDGANTGELFF.

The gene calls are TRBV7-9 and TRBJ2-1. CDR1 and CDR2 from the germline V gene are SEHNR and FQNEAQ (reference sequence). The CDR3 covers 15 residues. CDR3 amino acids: CASSKQLGIYNEQFF.

CDR3: CASSVGASWGQPQHF. The V call is TRBV9, the J call TRBJ1-5. Germline V CDR1 and CDR2: SGDLS, YYNGEE. The length of the CDR3 is 15 residues.

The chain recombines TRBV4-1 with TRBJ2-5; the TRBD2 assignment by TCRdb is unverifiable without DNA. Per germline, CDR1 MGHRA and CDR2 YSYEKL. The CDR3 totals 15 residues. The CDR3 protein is CASSQTSGLGETQYF.

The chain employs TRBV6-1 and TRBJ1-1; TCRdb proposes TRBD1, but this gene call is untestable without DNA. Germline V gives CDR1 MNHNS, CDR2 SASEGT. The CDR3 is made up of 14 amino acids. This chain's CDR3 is CATQTGAGYTEAFF.

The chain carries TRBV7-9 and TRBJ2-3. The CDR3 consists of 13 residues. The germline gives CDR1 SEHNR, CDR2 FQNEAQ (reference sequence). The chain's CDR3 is CASSFPSTDTQYF.

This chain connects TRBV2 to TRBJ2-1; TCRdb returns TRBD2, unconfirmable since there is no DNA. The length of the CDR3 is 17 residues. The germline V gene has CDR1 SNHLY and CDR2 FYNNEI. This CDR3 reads CASRSLGLAPSYNEQFF. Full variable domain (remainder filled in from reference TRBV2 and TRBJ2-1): EPEVTQTPSHQVTQMGQEVILRCVPISNHLYFYWYRQILGQKVEFLVSFYNNEISEKSEIFDDQFSVERPDGSNFTLKIRSTKLEDSAMYFCASRSLGLAPSYNEQFFGPGTRLTVL.

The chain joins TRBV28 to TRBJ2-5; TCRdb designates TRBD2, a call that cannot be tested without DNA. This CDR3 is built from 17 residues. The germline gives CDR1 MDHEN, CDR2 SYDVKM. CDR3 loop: CASSSPRAGVYQETQYF.

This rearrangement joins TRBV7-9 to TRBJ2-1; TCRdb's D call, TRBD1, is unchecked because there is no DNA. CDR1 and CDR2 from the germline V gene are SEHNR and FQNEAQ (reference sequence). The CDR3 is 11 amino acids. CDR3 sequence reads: CASSLDRGWFF.

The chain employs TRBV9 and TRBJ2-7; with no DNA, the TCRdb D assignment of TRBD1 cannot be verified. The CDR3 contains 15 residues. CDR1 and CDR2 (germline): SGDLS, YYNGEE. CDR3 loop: CASSAAGGRSYEQYF.

The chain's CDR3 is CSAREGTLNAGYTF. The genes are TRBV20-1 and TRBJ1-2. Germline lookup yields CDR1 DFQATT and CDR2 SNEGSKA (reference sequence). This CDR3 comprises 14 residues.

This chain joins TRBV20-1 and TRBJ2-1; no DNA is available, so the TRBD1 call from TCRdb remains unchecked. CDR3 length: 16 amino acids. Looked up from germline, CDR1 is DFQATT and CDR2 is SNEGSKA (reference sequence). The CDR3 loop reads CSAFRGGGSSYNEQFF.

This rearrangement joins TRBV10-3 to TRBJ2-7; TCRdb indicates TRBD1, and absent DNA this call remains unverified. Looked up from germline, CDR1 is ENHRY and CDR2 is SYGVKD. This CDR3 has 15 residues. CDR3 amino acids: CAISESSGTGDEQYF.

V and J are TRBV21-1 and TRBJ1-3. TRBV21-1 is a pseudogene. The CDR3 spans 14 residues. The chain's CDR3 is CASSKSGSGNTIYF.

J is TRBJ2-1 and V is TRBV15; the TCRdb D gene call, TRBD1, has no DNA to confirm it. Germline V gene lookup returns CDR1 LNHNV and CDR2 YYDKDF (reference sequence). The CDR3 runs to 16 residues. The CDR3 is CATSRVRQPSYNEQFF.

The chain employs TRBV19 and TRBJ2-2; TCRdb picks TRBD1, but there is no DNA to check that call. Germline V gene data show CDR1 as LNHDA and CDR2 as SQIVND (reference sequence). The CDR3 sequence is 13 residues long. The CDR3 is CASTGPDTGELFF.

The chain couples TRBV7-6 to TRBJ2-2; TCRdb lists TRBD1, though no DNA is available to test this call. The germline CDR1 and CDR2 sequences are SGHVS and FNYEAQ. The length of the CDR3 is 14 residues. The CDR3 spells CATFTGVLSGELFF.

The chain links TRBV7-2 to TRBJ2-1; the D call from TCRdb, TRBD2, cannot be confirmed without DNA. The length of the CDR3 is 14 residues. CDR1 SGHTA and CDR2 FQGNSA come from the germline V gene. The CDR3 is CASSYGGDYNEQFF.

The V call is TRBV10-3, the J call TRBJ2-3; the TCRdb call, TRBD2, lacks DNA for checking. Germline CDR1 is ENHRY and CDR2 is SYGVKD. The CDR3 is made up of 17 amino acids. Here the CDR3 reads CAISDTKLAVSRNTQYF.

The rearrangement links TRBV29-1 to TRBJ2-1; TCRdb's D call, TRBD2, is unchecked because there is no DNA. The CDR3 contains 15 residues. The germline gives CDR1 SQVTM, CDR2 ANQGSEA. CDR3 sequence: CSVQVGTSQTDEQFF.

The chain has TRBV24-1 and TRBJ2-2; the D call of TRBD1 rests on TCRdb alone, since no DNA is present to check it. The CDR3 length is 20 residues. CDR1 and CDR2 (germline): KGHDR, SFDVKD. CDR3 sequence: CATSDSPFRWTGENTGELFF.

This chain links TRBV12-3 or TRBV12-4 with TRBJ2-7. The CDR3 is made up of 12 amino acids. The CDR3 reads CASSTRSYEQYF.

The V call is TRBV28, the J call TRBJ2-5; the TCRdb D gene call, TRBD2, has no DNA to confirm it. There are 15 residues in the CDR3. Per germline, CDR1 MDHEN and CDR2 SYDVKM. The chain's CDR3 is CASSPRAGLQETQYF.

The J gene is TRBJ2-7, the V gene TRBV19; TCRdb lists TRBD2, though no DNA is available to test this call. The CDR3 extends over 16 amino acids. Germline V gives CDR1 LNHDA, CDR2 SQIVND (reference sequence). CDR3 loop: CASSTQQGLAGYEQYF.

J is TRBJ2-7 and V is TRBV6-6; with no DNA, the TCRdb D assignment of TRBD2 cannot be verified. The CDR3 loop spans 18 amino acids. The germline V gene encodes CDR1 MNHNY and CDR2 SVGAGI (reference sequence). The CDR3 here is CASSYGTIHTNRAYEQYF.

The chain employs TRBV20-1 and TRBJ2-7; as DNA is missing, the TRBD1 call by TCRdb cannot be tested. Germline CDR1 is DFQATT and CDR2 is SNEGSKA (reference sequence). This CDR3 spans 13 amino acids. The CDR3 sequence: CSAMGQQGYEQYF.

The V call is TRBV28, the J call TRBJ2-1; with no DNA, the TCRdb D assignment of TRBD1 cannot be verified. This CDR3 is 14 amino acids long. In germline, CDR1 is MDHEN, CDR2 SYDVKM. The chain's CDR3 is CASSLRDALREQFF.

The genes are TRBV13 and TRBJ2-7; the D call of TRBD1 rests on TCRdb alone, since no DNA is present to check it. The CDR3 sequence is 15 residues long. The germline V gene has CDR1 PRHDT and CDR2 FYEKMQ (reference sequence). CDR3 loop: CASSFGTAGVYEQYF.

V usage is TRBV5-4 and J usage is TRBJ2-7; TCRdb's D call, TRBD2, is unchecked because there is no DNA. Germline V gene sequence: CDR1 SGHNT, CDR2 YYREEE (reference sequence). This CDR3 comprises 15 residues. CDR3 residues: CASSLFLAGLGEQYF. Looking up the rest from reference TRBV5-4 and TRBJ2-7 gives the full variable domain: ETGVTQSPTHLIKTRGQQVTLRCSSQSGHNTVSWYQQALGQGPQFIFQYYREEENGRGNFPPRFSGLQFPNYSSELNVNALELDDSALYLCASSLFLAGLGEQYFGPGTRLTVT.

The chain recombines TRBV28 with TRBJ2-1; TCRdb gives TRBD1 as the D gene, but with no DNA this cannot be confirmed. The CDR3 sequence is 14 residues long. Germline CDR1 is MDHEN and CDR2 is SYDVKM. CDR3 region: CASSSGTGVHEQFF.

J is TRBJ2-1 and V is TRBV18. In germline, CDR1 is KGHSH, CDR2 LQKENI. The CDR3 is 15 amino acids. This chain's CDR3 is CASSRPGPGYNEQFF.